The present T cell receptor beta chain was sequenced within a study of memory CD4+ T cells and cytomegalovirus serostatus. Turning to the study itself: This sample comes from healthy Belgian adults, 9 CMV seropositive, around 26 seronegative. The study's findings and limits: Median bootstrapped AUC for CMV status was about 0.95 originally, just under 0.93 US-trained.

The sort gate was single viable CD3+CD4+CD8-CD45RO+ cells for memory CD4+ T cells. Positive selection with CD4 microbeads enriched total CD4+ T cells. Using immunoSEQ multiplex PCR, the repertoire was profiled, and TCRdb retains in-frame clones only, with some absent. This table holds 50,000 to 75,000 clones, 75% to 90% found once. This clone has a single count. What it recognizes is unknown. V lost 5 bases to trimming and J lost 4 bases; unmatched junction nucleotides: 8. This CDR3 is built from 15 residues. The germline V gene has CDR1 MDHEN and CDR2 SYDVKM. The TCR was taken from an adult in good health and CMV-seronegative. Sample: memory CD4+ T cells from blood. This rearrangement joins TRBV28 to TRBJ2-5, with TRBD1 matching 9 bases. CDR3 nucleotide sequence: TGTGCCAGCAGTACCCGGGACAGGGCCGTAGAGACCCAGTACTTC. This sequence encodes CASSTRDRAVETQYF.